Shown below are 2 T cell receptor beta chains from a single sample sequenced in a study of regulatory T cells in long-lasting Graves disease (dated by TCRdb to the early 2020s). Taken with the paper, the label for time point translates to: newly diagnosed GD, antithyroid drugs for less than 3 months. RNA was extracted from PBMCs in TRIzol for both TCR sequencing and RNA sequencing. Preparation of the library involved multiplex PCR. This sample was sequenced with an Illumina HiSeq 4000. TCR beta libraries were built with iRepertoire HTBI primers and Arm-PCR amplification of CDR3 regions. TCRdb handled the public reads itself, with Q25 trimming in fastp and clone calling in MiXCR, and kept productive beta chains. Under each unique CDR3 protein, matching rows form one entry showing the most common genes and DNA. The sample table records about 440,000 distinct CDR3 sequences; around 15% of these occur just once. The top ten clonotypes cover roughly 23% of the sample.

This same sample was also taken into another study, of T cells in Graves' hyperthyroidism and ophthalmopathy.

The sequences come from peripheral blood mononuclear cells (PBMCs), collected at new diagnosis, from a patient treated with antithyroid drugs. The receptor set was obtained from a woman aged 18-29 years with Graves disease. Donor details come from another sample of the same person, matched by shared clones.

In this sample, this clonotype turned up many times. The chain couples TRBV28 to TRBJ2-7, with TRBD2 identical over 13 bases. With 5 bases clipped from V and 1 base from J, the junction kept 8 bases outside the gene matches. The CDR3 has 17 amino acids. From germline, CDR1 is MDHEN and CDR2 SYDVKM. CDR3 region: CASSKPGLAGLSYEQYF. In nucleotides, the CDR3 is TGTGCCAGCAGTAAGCCGGGACTAGCGGGGCTGTCCTACGAGCAGTACTTC.

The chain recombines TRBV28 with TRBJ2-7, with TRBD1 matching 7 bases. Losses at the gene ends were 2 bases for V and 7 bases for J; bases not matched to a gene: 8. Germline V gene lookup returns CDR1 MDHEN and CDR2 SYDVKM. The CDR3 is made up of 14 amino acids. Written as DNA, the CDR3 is TGTGCCAGCAGTTTAAGGGGGCGCCTGCTAGAGCAGTACTTC. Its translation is CASSLRGRLLEQYF.